A single sample is the source of the 27 T cell receptor beta chains below, sequenced in a study of OX40 agonist ivuxolimab in advanced cancers. Data came from immunoSEQ multiplex PCR; TCRdb stores just in-frame clones and leaves some out. Among over 70,000 clones listed, about 90% were seen once. The sample was CD4+ or CD8+ T cells sorted from blood, taken in a trial of the OX40 agonist ivuxolimab. The source of these receptors is an adult with an advanced solid tumor such as melanoma, head and neck, liver or kidney cancer.

CDR3 coding DNA: TGCGCCAGCAGTCGGGAAGCGGGACACAATGAGCAGTTCTTC. Translated, it gives CASSREAGHNEQFF. The rearrangement links TRBV10-1 to TRBJ2-1, with TRBD2 matching over 7 bases. The CDR3 is 14 residues long. After removal of 5 bases from V and 5 bases from J, the junction contained 6 bases not matched to a gene. The germline V gene has CDR1 WNHNN and CDR2 SYGVQD (reference sequence).

The CDR3 DNA sequence: TGTGCCAGCAGCCGCCCGGGACAGGGAAGGACTGAAGCTTTCTTT. Its protein is CASSRPGQGRTEAFF. The chain is built from TRBV5-4 and TRBJ1-1; 9 nucleotides line up with TRBD1. V shed 4 bases, J shed 5 bases, and the junction held 9 bases outside the gene matches. This CDR3 is 15 amino acids long. The germline V gene has CDR1 SGHNT and CDR2 YYREEE (reference sequence).

This chain connects TRBV5-5 to TRBJ1-4; D is ambiguous. The CDR3 runs to 14 residues. Germline assignment: CDR1 SGHKS and CDR2 YYEKEE (reference sequence). Trimming left V 4 bases short and J 2 bases short, with 9 bases between. The CDR3 bases are TGTGCCAGCAGCCAAGTTTCGACTAATGAAAAACTGTTTTTT. Protein sequence: CASSQVSTNEKLFF.

This chain uses TRBV5-4 with TRBJ2-2, with D uncertain. The CDR3 consists of 16 residues. Germline CDR1 reads SGHNT; CDR2 reads YYREEE (reference sequence). The V gene lost 1 base and the J gene lost 5 bases, with 15 bases spanning the gap. CDR3 DNA: TGTGCCAGCAGCTTGAACAAGGGTTCCCCAACCGGGGAGCTGTTTTTT. Protein product: CASSLNKGSPTGELFF.

This sequence joins TRBV18 and TRBJ2-7; D not certain. CDR1 KGHSH and CDR2 LQKENI come from the germline V gene. The CDR3 is made up of 14 amino acids. V was pared by 0 bases and J by 0 bases, with 6 bases between. CDR3 in DNA: TGTGCCAGCTCACCACCGAGCAACTCCTACGAGCAGTACTTC. This sequence encodes CASSPPSNSYEQYF.

This sequence joins TRBV9 and TRBJ2-2, with unresolved D. V dropped 3 bases and J dropped 3 bases, with 6 bases sitting between them. The V gene's germline CDR1 is SGDLS and CDR2 YYNGEE. This CDR3 comprises 13 residues. The chain's CDR3 is CASSAAHTGELFF. In DNA, the CDR3 is TGTGCCAGCAGCGCCGCCCACACCGGGGAGCTGTTTTTT.

V and J are TRBV5-1 and TRBJ2-1; 7 bases are shared with TRBD1. V trimming: 0 bases; J trimming: 4 bases; junction bases outside the gene matches: 4. The CDR3 contains 15 residues. Germline CDR1 SGHRS, CDR2 YFSETQ. CDR3 residues: CASSLAGTDYNEQFF. The CDR3 DNA sequence: TGCGCCAGCAGCTTGGCCGGGACAGATTACAATGAGCAGTTCTTC.

This clone was seen just once. The genes are TRBV28 and TRBJ2-7; D unclear. The germline V gene encodes CDR1 MDHEN and CDR2 SYDVKM. V was clipped by 1 base and J by 3 bases, with 10 bases between them. CDR3 size: 14 residues. CDR3 DNA: TGTGCCAGCAGTTTATTAGCACCAGTCTACGAGCAGTACTTC. It yields the protein CASSLLAPVYEQYF.

The rearrangement joins TRBV9 to TRBJ2-2, with 7 bases matching TRBD2. The CDR3 has 17 residues. V lost 3 bases, J lost 3 bases, and 11 bases stayed unmatched. Germline-derived CDR1 and CDR2 are SGDLS and YYNGEE. CDR3 sequence reads: CASSAGRASDYTGELFF. The CDR3 DNA follows: TGTGCCAGCAGCGCTGGGAGGGCTAGCGACTACACCGGGGAGCTGTTTTTT.

This clone showed up just a few times. V usage is TRBV10-3 and J usage is TRBJ2-2; TRBD1 matches at 9 bases. The length of the CDR3 is 14 residues. The germline gives CDR1 ENHRY, CDR2 SYGVKD. J was trimmed by 7 bases and V by 6 bases; bases with no gene match: 6. The CDR3 region is CAIRTGQGDGELFF. In nucleotides, the CDR3 is TGTGCCATCAGGACGGGACAGGGAGACGGGGAGCTGTTTTTT.

The V and J genes are TRBV7-8 and TRBJ2-2; D gene uncertain. The V gene lost 2 bases and the J gene lost 1 base, with 11 bases spanning the gap. Germline CDR1 is SGHVS and CDR2 is FQNEAQ. The CDR3 covers 16 residues. The CDR3 nucleotides are TGTGCCAGCAGCTTACGGCGTCAGATGAACACCGGGGAGCTGTTTTTT. Its protein product is CASSLRRQMNTGELFF.

The chain couples TRBV19 to TRBJ2-7; D tentatively reads TRBD1 or TRBD2 (5 bases each). Germline V lookup: CDR1 LNHDA, CDR2 SQIVND (reference sequence). The CDR3 has 13 residues. The germline V and J ends were trimmed by 6 bases and 6 bases, with 15 bases remaining between them. CDR3 region: CASRARDRGEQYF. As DNA, the CDR3 is TGTGCCAGTAGGGCCCGGGACCGGGGCGAGCAGTACTTC.

This chain uses TRBV27 with TRBJ2-6; D may be TRBD1 or TRBD2 (5 bases each). V was cut by 5 bases and J by 0 bases, with 11 bases left in between. The length of the CDR3 is 16 residues. CDR1 and CDR2 (germline): MNHEY, SMNVEV (reference sequence). CDR3 amino acids: CASSHLGVSGANVLTF. CDR3 bases: TGTGCCAGCAGTCATCTGGGGGTCTCTGGGGCCAACGTCCTGACTTTC.

The chain recombines TRBV2 with TRBJ2-1; no reliable D call. Looked up from germline, CDR1 is SNHLY and CDR2 is FYNNEI. The V end lost 7 bases, the J end lost 7 bases, and 8 bases lay between the germline ends. The CDR3 loop spans 11 amino acids. Written as DNA, the CDR3 is TGTGCCAGCACCCCAATAAATGAGCAGTTCTTC. Translation: CASTPINEQFF.

The V and J genes are TRBV5-4 and TRBJ2-7; 7 nucleotides line up with TRBD1. CDR1 and CDR2 (germline): SGHNT, YYREEE (reference sequence). With V trimmed by 3 bases and J by 4 bases, 13 bases remained unmatched. The CDR3 contains 16 residues. CDR3 sequence reads: CASSSELGRGNYEQYF. CDR3 nucleotide sequence: TGTGCCAGCAGCTCGGAGTTGGGCAGGGGGAATTACGAGCAGTACTTC.

This sequence joins TRBV5-4 and TRBJ2-3; possibly TRBD2 for D (5 bases). The CDR3 contains 12 residues. Per germline, CDR1 SGHNT and CDR2 YYREEE (reference sequence). V was trimmed by 0 bases and J by 8 bases, leaving 7 bases between them. The CDR3 DNA follows: TGTGCCAGCAGCTTGGGGACTCCTACGCAGTATTTT. It specifies CASSLGTPTQYF.

V usage is TRBV5-4 and J usage is TRBJ2-4, with a tentative D call TRBD1 (6 bases). CDR3 length: 17 residues. Between the trimmed V and J ends, which lost 0 bases and 2 bases, there was a span of 15 bases. The germline V gene has CDR1 SGHNT and CDR2 YYREEE (reference sequence). The CDR3: CASSLATRTATKNIQYF. The CDR3 nucleotides are TGTGCCAGCAGCTTGGCAACCAGGACAGCTACCAAAAACATTCAGTACTTC. The full variable domain, completed using reference TRBV5-4 and TRBJ2-4, is ETGVTQSPTHLIKTRGQQVTLRCSSQSGHNTVSWYQQALGQGPQFIFQYYREEENGRGNFPPRFSGLQFPNYSSELNVNALELDDSALYLCASSLATRTATKNIQYFGAGTRLSVL.

The chain employs TRBV25-1 and TRBJ2-7; D may be TRBD2 (5 bases). This CDR3 region has 17 residues. Trimming took 6 bases from V and 2 from J, leaving 23 bases between them. CDR1 and CDR2 from the germline V gene are MGHDK and SYGVNS. CDR3 coding DNA: TGTGCCAGCAGGCCCGGGAAGGGAAGGAAAAGGGCCTACGAGCAGTACTTC. Protein sequence: CASRPGKGRKRAYEQYF.

The chain joins TRBV5-1 to TRBJ2-5, with D unclear. V lost 4 bases, J lost 5 bases, and 12 bases lay in between. This CDR3 region has 13 residues. Germline CDR1 SGHRS, CDR2 YFSETQ. The DNA of the CDR3 is TGCGCCAGCAGCGGAGCCCTCCGGGAGACCCAGTACTTC. This gives the protein CASSGALRETQYF.

This clone has a single count. The chain employs TRBV5-4 and TRBJ1-2; tentatively, D is TRBD1 (5 bases). Germline-derived CDR1 and CDR2 are SGHNT and YYREEE (reference sequence). The V end lost 0 bases, the J end lost 4 bases, and 10 bases lay between the germline ends. The CDR3 is 14 residues long. In DNA form, the CDR3 reads TGTGCCAGCAGCTTGGAGGCGGGGCCCTATGGCTACACCTTC. Translation: CASSLEAGPYGYTF. Full variable domain (missing parts from reference TRBV5-4 and TRBJ1-2): ETGVTQSPTHLIKTRGQQVTLRCSSQSGHNTVSWYQQALGQGPQFIFQYYREEENGRGNFPPRFSGLQFPNYSSELNVNALELDDSALYLCASSLEAGPYGYTFGSGTRLTVV.

The V gene is TRBV5-1, the J gene TRBJ2-3, with TRBD2 as a possible D gene (7 bases). In germline, CDR1 is SGHRS, CDR2 YFSETQ. This CDR3 is built from 15 residues. The V and J ends lost 5 bases and 3 bases respectively, with 16 bases between them. The CDR3 reads CASRRGGERTDTQYF. CDR3 coding DNA: TGCGCCAGCAGGCGAGGGGGGGAGAGGACAGATACGCAGTATTTT.

The chain has TRBV6-6 and TRBJ2-3; 8 nucleotides match TRBD2. V lost 2 bases to trimming and J lost 5 bases; unmatched junction nucleotides: 6. Germline CDR1 and CDR2: MNHNY and SVGAGI (reference sequence). There are 15 residues in the CDR3. CDR3 DNA: TGTGCCAGCAGTTACGCCGGGACTAGTGGAGATACGCAGTATTTT. This translates into CASSYAGTSGDTQYF.

This rearrangement joins TRBV10-2 to TRBJ1-3; D is unresolved. V was shortened by 9 bases and J by 0 bases, with 9 bases between the two germline ends. This CDR3 spans 13 amino acids. In germline, CDR1 is WSHSY, CDR2 SAAADI. The CDR3 DNA sequence: TGCGCCAGTTCAACTAACTCTGGAAACACCATATATTTT. Translating it yields CASSTNSGNTIYF.

This clone was detected once. An end of the junction differs from the germline gene, which may be a read error. The same CDR3 is also encoded by other DNA sequences in this sample. The chain uses TRBV6-1 and TRBJ2-5; D not resolved. Germline V gene lookup returns CDR1 MNHNS and CDR2 SASEGT. CDR3 length: 10 residues. CDR3 region: CASSEETQYF. CDR3 DNA: TGTGCCAGCAGCGAAGAGACCCAGTACTTC.

The V and J genes are TRBV19 and TRBJ2-4; TRBD2 agrees at 12 bases. This CDR3 region has 18 residues. CDR1 LNHDA and CDR2 SQIVND come from the germline V gene (reference sequence). With 7 bases clipped from V and 5 bases from J, the junction kept 15 bases outside the gene matches. The CDR3 nucleotides read TGTGCCAGTACCAAAAGGGGACTAGCGGGCTTGGGCGAAAACATTCAGTACTTC. Its protein product is CASTKRGLAGLGENIQYF.

As concerns this clone: Germline and junction disagree at one end, which may indicate a read error. The rearrangement uses TRBV5-1 and TRBJ2-2; 7 nucleotides align to TRBD1. Germline V gene data show CDR1 as SGHRS and CDR2 as YFSETQ. The CDR3 sequence is 15 residues long. The CDR3 DNA follows: TGCGCCGGCAGCTTGAGGGGGCAAACCAGAAGGGAGCTGTTTTTT. This translates into CAGSLRGQTRRELFF.

The chain employs TRBV7-3 and TRBJ2-7, with 8 bases matching TRBD2. The CDR3 is 14 amino acids. The V gene's germline CDR1 is SGHTA and CDR2 FQGTGA. V lost 5 bases to trimming and J lost 2 bases; unmatched junction nucleotides: 5. CDR3 protein: CASSLRGGTYEQYF. The CDR3 DNA reads TGTGCCAGCAGCCTCCGGGGGGGAACCTACGAGCAGTACTTC.